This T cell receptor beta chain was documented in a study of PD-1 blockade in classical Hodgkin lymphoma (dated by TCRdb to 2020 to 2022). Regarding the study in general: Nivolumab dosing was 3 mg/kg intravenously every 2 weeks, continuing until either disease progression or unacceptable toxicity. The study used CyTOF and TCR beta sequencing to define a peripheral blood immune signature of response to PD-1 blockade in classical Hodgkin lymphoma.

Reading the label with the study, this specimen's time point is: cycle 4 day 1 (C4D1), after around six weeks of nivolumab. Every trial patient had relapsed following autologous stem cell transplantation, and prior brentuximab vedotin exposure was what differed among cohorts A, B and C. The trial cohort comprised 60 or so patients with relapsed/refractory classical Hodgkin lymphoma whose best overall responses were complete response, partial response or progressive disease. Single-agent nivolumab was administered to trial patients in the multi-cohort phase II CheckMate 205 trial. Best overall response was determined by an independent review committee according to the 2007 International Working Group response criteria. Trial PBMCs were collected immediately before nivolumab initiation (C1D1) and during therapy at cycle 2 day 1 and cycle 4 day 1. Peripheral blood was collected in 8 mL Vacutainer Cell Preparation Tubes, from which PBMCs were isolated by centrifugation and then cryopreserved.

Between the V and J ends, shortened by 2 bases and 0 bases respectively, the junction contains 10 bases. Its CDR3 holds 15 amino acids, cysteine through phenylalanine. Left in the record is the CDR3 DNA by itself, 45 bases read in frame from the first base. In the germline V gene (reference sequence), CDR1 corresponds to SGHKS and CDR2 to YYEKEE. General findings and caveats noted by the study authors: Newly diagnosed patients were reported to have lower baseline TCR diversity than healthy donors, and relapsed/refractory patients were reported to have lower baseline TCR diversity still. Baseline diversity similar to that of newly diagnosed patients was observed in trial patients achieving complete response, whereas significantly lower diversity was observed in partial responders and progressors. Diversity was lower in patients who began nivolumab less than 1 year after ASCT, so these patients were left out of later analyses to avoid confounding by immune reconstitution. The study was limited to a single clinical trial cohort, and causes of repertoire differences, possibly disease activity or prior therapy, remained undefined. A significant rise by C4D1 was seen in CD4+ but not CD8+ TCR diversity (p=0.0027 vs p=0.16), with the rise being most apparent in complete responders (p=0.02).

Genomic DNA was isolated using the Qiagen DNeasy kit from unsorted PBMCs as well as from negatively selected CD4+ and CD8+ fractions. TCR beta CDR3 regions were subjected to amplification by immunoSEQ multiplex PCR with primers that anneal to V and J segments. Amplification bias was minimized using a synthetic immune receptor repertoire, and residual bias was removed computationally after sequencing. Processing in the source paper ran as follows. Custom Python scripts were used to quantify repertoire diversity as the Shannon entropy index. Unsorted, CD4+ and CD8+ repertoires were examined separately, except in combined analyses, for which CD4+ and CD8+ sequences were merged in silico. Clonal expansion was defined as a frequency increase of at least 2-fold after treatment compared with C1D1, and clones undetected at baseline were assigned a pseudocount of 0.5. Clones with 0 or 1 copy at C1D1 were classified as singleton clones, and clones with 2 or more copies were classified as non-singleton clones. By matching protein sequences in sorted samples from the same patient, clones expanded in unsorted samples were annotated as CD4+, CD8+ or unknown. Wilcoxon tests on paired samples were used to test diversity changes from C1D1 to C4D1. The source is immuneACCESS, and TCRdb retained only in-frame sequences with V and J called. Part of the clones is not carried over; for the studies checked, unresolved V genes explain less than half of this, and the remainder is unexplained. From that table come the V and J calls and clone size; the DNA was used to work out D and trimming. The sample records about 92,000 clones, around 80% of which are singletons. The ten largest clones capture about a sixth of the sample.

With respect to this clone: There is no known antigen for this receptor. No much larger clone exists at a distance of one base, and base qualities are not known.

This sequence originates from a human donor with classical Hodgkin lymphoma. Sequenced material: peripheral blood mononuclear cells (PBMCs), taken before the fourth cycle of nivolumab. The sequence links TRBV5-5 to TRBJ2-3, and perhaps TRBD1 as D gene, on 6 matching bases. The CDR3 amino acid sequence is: CASSLGGVSTDTQYF. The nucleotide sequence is TGTGCCAGCAGCTTAGGGGGAGTGAGCACAGATACGCAGTATTTT.